The clone carrying this T cell receptor (beta chain) was seen more than once but under ten times. At one end, the junction sequence differs from germline, possibly due to a read error. These data belong to a study of read filtering for tumor transcriptome and immune sequencing. In the study overall: Among patients, around 18 were male and around 14 female, aged 47 to 80 (mean approximately 62). After DNase treatment, RNA was made into whole-transcriptome libraries. Revised staging placed fewer than ten patients in R-ISS I, roughly 17 in II, roughly 7 in III.

The library was built from approximately 400 ng RNA with molecular barcoded adaptors for alpha/delta and beta/gamma chains. TCRdb reprocessed the reads with MiXCR, giving one entry per CDR3 protein. The table has tens of thousands of distinct CDR3 sequences, approximately 15% seen once. From germline, CDR1 is MGHRA and CDR2 YSYEKL. The CDR3 is 15 residues long. The J gene is TRBJ2-5, the V gene TRBV4-1, with D unresolved. The specimen sequenced was a population of CD138-negative cells sorted from bone marrow. The clonotype comes from a donor over 35 with multiple myeloma. CDR3 sequence reads: CANSPLGVVGETQYF. In nucleotides, the CDR3 is TGTGCCAACAGCCCATTAGGCGTGGTTGGGGAGACCCAGTACTTC.